The clone carrying this T cell receptor beta chain was observed at least ten times. Its antigen is unknown. This entry comes from a study of regulatory T cells in long-lasting Graves disease. Study details: Persistent Graves' disease required over 5 years of antithyroid drugs and positive TSH receptor antibodies.

Stated time point: persistent/refractory GD, antithyroid drugs over 5 years with positive TRAb. Following extraction of RNA from PBMCs, that RNA was used to make the TCR library. Each of the patients was recruited from an endocrinology department situated in Xi'an, China. The V gene lost 6 bases and the J gene lost 13 bases, with 18 bases spanning the gap. CDR1 and CDR2 from the germline V gene are SGHAT and FQNNGV. The CDR3 is made up of 12 amino acids. With iRepertoire HTBI primers and Arm-PCR of CDR3 regions, TCR beta libraries were built. A single record per CDR3 protein comes from TCRdb applying MiXCR to the multiplex PCR reads. This sample has 450,000 or so distinct CDR3 sequences, with 20% found just once. General study findings and limits: With under 3,500 shared public clonotypes, persistent patients exceeded new patients, who shared about 1,000. TRBV28 was favored in persistent disease, as were TRBJ1-2 and TRBJ2-5.

The chain combines TRBV11-2 with TRBJ1-1; TRBD1 is a possible D gene (6 bases). The sequenced sample was peripheral blood mononuclear cells (PBMCs), obtained when the disease was refractory, from a patient treated with antithyroid drugs. The clonotype originates from a female donor with Graves disease. The CDR3 nucleotides read TGTGCCAGCAGTACGCTGTACAGGGCTGGTTTCTTT. It is translated as CASSTLYRAGFF.